This T cell receptor (beta chain) comes out of a study of T cell responses to AZD1222 COVID-19 vaccine. Study-wide background: Investigators merged groups given second doses at roughly 4 or roughly 12 weeks. General study results and limits: Without day 14 samples, only post-peak T cell repertoires were studied.

Per germline, CDR1 MNHNS and CDR2 SASEGT. With 0 bases removed from V and 5 bases from J, the gap between germline ends came to 7 bases. This CDR3 is 13 amino acids long. Clones were read by immunoSEQ multiplex PCR, and TCRdb kept only the in-frame ones, dropping some. The sample contains some 150,000 clones, roughly nine tenths of which appear only once. Note on this clone: Its specificity is unknown.

This receptor was taken from an adult in good health. The chain employs TRBV6-1 and TRBJ1-2; unclear D gene. The sample here was peripheral blood, taken on day 0 of AZD1222 vaccination. The CDR3 sequence is CASSEAPGYGYTF. DNA of the CDR3: TGTGCCAGCAGTGAAGCGCCCGGGTATGGCTACACCTTC.